This T cell receptor beta chain was captured in a study of blood T cell repertoires in COVID-19. The V and J ends lost 3 bases and 2 bases respectively, with 14 bases between them. The CDR3 contains 16 residues. CDR1 is MNHNS and CDR2 is SASEGT in the germline V gene. TCRdb's table, derived via immunoSEQ multiplex PCR, lists solely in-frame clones and lacks some. The sample lists 80,000 or so clones; roughly four fifths were seen once. The source is a human donor in a cohort sampled during active COVID-19. The sequenced material came from peripheral blood. V usage is TRBV6-1 and J usage is TRBJ1-5; D possibly corresponds to TRBD1 (6 bases). CDR3 sequence: CASSDDQGLGNQPQHF. The CDR3 DNA reads TGTGCCAGCAGTGATGACCAGGGGTTGGGCAATCAGCCCCAGCATTTT.